These 13 T cell receptor beta chains were all obtained from the same sample, sequenced in a study of blood T cell repertoires in COVID-19. Data came from immunoSEQ multiplex PCR; TCRdb stores just in-frame clones and leaves some out. The repertoire holds 170,000 or so clones, with around 73% as singletons. Sequenced material: PBMCs or T cells enriched from blood (not recorded which). These receptors were collected from a woman aged 50 to 60 who had recovered from COVID-19.

The sample holds a few counts of this clone. This sequence joins TRBV6-5 and TRBJ2-4; 8 positions agree with TRBD1. The V gene end was trimmed by 0 bases and the J gene end by 4 bases; junction bases not matched to a gene: 2. The CDR3 loop spans 15 amino acids. Germline values: CDR1 MNHEY, CDR2 SVGAGI. The CDR3 protein is CASSYSRQGKNIQYF. CDR3 nucleotide sequence: TGTGCCAGCAGTTACTCGAGACAGGGGAAAAACATTCAGTACTTC.

The chain couples TRBV7-2 to TRBJ2-2; 9 bases map to TRBD2. J was trimmed by 2 bases and V by 2 bases; bases with no gene match: 12. The germline CDR1 and CDR2 sequences are SGHTA and FQGNSA. The CDR3 extends over 19 amino acids. CDR3 sequence (DNA): TGTGCCAGCAGCTTATTGACTCCCCGGCTAGCGGGAAACACCGGGGAGCTGTTTTTT. It encodes CASSLLTPRLAGNTGELFF. The full variable domain, in which reference TRBV7-2 and TRBJ2-2 provide the parts outside the CDR3, is GAGVSQSPSNKVTEKGKDVELRCDPISGHTALYWYRQSLGQGLEFLIYFQGNSAPDKSGLPSDRFSAERTGGSVSTLTIQRTQQEDSAVYLCASSLLTPRLAGNTGELFFGEGSRLTVL.

The CDR3 sequence is CASSLGANRQAFF. The CDR3 DNA sequence: TGTGCCAGCAGCTTAGGCGCGAACAGACAAGCTTTCTTT. The chain recombines TRBV7-9 with TRBJ1-1; D is unclear. CDR3 length: 13 residues. Looked up from germline, CDR1 is SEHNR and CDR2 is FQNEAQ (reference sequence). V lost 1 base and J 9 bases, leaving 12 bases between the germline ends.

J is TRBJ2-1 and V is TRBV9, with D possibly matching TRBD1 (6 bases). Germline assignment: CDR1 SGDLS and CDR2 YYNGEE. This CDR3 spans 14 amino acids. The V end lost 3 bases, the J end lost 5 bases, and 12 bases lay between the germline ends. The CDR3 sequence is CASSGTEINNEQFF. CDR3 coding DNA: TGTGCCAGCAGCGGGACAGAGATAAACAATGAGCAGTTCTTC.

Only a few counts were recorded for this clone. The chain couples TRBV24-1 to TRBJ2-5; TRBD2 might be the D (5 bases). Germline CDR1 reads KGHDR; CDR2 reads SFDVKD. V gave up 5 bases and J gave up 2 bases, with 14 bases separating them. The CDR3 totals 15 residues. The CDR3 spells CATSGSDVGQETQYF. In nucleotides, the CDR3 is TGTGCCACCAGTGGTAGCGATGTTGGGCAAGAGACCCAGTACTTC.

With respect to this clone: At one of its ends the junction is not consistent with the germline gene, which may arise from a read error. The CDR3 is CVSSQEGQGGNYGYTF. CDR3 coding DNA: TGTGTCAGCAGCCAAGAGGGACAGGGAGGTAATTATGGCTACACCTTC. The chain joins TRBV4-2 to TRBJ1-2; 9 nucleotides align to TRBD1. Germline CDR1 is LGHNA and CDR2 is YNFKEQ. This CDR3 is built from 16 residues.

The CDR3 coding sequence is TGCGCCAGCAGCGAAGGACAGGGAGGGACTAATGAAAAACTGTTTTTT. Amino acid sequence: CASSEGQGGTNEKLFF. The chain is built from TRBV5-1 and TRBJ1-4; TRBD1 matches at 8 bases. This CDR3 has 16 amino acids. CDR1 and CDR2 from the germline V gene are SGHRS and YFSETQ. With 4 bases clipped from V and 2 bases from J, the junction kept 7 bases outside the gene matches. The variable domain in full, with the rest retrieved from reference TRBV5-1 and TRBJ1-4, is KAGVTQTPRYLIKTRGQQVTLSCSPISGHRSVSWYQQTPGQGLQFLFEYFSETQRNKGNFPGRFSGRQFSNSRSEMNVSTLELGDSALYLCASSEGQGGTNEKLFFGSGTQLSVL.

As concerns this clone: Other DNA sequences in the same sample also yield this CDR3. The chain couples TRBV4-1 to TRBJ1-5, with TRBD1 identical over 7 bases. J gave up 0 bases and V 3 bases, and 2 bases lay outside the gene matches. Germline assignment: CDR1 MGHRA and CDR2 YSYEKL. This CDR3 is built from 15 residues. CDR3 DNA: TGCGCCAGCAGCCAGGGACAGTTTAGCAATCAGCCCCAGCATTTT. Its translation is CASSQGQFSNQPQHF.

This clone has a count of ten or more. This chain links TRBV27 with TRBJ2-2, with D possibly TRBD2 on 5 matching bases. CDR3 size: 14 residues. Between the trimmed V and J ends, which lost 5 bases and 7 bases, there was a span of 14 bases. Germline V gene sequence: CDR1 MNHEY, CDR2 SMNVEV (reference sequence). CDR3 in amino acids: CASSHPDLGGELFF. The CDR3 coding sequence is TGTGCCAGCAGTCACCCGGACTTGGGCGGGGAGCTGTTTTTT.

The V and J genes are TRBV28 and TRBJ2-2; 8 bases are shared with TRBD2. Losses at the gene ends were 1 base for V and 3 bases for J; bases not matched to a gene: 7. Germline V gene sequence: CDR1 MDHEN, CDR2 SYDVKM. The CDR3 is 17 amino acids. The CDR3 DNA sequence: TGTGCCAGCAGTTTATCTAGTACTAGCGGTTACACCGGGGAGCTGTTTTTT. Residues: CASSLSSTSGYTGELFF.

This clone came up a few times. The rearrangement joins TRBV28 to TRBJ1-5; D possibly corresponds to TRBD1 (6 bases). The germline V and J ends were trimmed by 4 bases and 11 bases, with 9 bases remaining between them. This CDR3 is built from 11 residues. Germline V CDR1 and CDR2: MDHEN, SYDVKM. The CDR3, as DNA: TGTGCCAGCAGTTGGCCAGGGGCCCAGCATTTT. Translated, it gives CASSWPGAQHF.

The chain employs TRBV2 and TRBJ1-6; 8 nucleotides align to TRBD1. This CDR3 contains 17 residues. Per the germline V gene, CDR1 is SNHLY and CDR2 is FYNNEI. With 1 base clipped from V and 7 bases from J, the junction kept 9 bases outside the gene matches. The CDR3 bases are TGTGCCAGCAGTGAAGGGGCAGGGGGCGAGTGGAATTCACCCCTCCACTTT. Translating gives CASSEGAGGEWNSPLHF.

The chain combines TRBV21-1 with TRBJ2-5; the table names TRBD1, a call not compared with the DNA. TRBV21-1 is listed as a pseudogene. This CDR3 spans 16 amino acids. CDR3 protein: CASSKAEDRGQETQYF. In DNA, the CDR3 is TGTGCCAGCAGCAAAGCCGAGGACAGGGGCCAAGAGACCCAGTACTTC.